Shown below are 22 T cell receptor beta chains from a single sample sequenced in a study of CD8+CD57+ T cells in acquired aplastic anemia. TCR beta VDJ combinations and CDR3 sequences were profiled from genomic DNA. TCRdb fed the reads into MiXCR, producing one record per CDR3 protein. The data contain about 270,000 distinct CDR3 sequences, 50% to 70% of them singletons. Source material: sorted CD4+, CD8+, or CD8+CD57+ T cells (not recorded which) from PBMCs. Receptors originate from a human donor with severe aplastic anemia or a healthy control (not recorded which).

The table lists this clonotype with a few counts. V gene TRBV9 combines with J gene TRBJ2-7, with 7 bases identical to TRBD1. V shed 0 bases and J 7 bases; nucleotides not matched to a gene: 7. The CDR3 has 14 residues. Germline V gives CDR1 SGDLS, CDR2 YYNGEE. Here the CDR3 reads CASSVATTGVEQYF. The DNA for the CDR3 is TGTGCCAGCAGCGTAGCTACAACAGGGGTGGAGCAGTACTTC. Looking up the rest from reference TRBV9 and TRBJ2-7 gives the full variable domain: DSGVTQTPKHLITATGQRVTLRCSPRSGDLSVYWYQQSLDQGLQFLIQYYNGEERAKGNILERFSAQQFPDLHSELNLSSLELGDSALYFCASSVATTGVEQYFGPGTRLTVT.

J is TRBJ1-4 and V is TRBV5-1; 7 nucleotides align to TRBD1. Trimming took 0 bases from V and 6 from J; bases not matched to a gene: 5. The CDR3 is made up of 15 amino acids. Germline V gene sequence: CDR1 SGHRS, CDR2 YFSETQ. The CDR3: CASSLDGQVYEKLFF. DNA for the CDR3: TGCGCCAGCAGCTTGGACGGACAGGTCTATGAAAAACTGTTTTTT.

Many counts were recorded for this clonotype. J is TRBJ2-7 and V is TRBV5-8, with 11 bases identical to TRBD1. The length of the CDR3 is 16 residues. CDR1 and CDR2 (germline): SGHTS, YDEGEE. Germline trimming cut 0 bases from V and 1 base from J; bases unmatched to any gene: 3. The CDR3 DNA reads TGTGCCAGCAGCTTGGCGAGGGACAGGGGGTCCTACGAGCAGTACTTC. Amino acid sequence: CASSLARDRGSYEQYF.

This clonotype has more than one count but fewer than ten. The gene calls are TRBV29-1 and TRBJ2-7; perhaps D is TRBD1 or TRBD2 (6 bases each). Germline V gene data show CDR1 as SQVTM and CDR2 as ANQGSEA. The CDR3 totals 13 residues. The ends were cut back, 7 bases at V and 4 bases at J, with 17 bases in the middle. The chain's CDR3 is CSGRSGAGYEQYF. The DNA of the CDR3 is TGCAGCGGCCGGTCGGGGGCCGGTTACGAGCAGTACTTC.

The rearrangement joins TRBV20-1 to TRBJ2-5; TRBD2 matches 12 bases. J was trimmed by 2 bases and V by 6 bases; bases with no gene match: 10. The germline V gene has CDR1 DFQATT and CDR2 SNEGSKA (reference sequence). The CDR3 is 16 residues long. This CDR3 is CSATRLAGVLQETQYF. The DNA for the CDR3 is TGCAGTGCGACCCGACTAGCGGGGGTACTACAAGAGACCCAGTACTTC.

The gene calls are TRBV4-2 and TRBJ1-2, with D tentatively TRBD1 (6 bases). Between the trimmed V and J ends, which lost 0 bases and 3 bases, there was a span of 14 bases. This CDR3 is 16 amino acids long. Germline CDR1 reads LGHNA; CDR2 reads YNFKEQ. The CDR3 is CASSQDAGHTDYGYTF. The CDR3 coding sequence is TGTGCCAGCAGCCAAGATGCGGGACATACGGACTATGGCTACACCTTC.

CDR3 in amino acids: CSASGAGGWYEQYF. CDR3 nucleotides: TGCAGTGCTAGTGGGGCAGGGGGCTGGTACGAGCAGTACTTC. The J gene is TRBJ2-7, the V gene TRBV20-1, with 8 bases fitting TRBD1. V shed 3 bases and J 4 bases; nucleotides not matched to a gene: 8. CDR3 length equals 14 residues. The germline gives CDR1 DFQATT, CDR2 SNEGSKA (reference sequence).

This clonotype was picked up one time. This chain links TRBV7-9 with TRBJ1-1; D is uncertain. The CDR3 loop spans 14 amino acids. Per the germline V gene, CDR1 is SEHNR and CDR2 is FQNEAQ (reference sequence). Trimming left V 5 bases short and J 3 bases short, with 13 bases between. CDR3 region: CASSPDPGYTEAFF. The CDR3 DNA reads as TGTGCCAGCAGCCCCGACCCAGGCTACACTGAAGCTTTCTTT.

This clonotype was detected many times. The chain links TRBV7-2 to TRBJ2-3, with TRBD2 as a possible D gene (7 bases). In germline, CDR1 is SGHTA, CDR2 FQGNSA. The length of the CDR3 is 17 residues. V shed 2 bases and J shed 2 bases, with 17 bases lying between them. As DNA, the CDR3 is TGTGCCAGCAGCTTACTGGGGGGGGCCATCCTCACAGATACGCAGTATTTT. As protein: CASSLLGGAILTDTQYF.

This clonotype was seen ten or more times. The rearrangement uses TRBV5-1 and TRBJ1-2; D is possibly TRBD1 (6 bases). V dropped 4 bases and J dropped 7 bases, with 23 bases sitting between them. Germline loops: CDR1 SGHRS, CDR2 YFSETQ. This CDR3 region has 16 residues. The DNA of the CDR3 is TGCGCCAGCAGCAGAGCCGGGACAACTCAAGGGGCTGGCTACACCTTC. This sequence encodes CASSRAGTTQGAGYTF.

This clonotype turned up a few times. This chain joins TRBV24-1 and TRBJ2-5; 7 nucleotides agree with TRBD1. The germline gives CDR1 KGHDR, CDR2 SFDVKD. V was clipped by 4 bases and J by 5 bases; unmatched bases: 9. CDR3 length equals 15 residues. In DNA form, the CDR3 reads TGTGCCACCAGTGAACGACAGGGAGTGAGGGAGACCCAGTACTTC. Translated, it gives CATSERQGVRETQYF.

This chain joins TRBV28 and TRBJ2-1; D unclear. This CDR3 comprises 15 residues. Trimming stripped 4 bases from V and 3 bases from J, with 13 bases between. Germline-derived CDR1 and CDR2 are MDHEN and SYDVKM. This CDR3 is CASSSTPGDYNEQFF. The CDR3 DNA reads TGTGCCAGCAGTTCCACCCCGGGCGACTACAATGAGCAGTTCTTC.

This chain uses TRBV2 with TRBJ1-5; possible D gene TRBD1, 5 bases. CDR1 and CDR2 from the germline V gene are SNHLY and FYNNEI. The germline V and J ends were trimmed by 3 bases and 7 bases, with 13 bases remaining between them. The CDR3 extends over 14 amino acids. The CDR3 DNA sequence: TGTGCCAGCAGTGAGGAGGGGCGAGGACAGCCCCAGCATTTT. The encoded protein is CASSEEGRGQPQHF.

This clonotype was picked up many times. In DNA form, the CDR3 reads TGCAGTGCCTTCCGCGGGGGGGAGACCTACAATGAGCAGTTCTTC. This sequence encodes CSAFRGGETYNEQFF. The rearrangement uses TRBV20-1 and TRBJ2-1, with TRBD2 matching over 9 bases. V was pared by 6 bases and J by 2 bases, with 8 bases of the junction left unmatched. Germline CDR1 reads DFQATT; CDR2 reads SNEGSKA (reference sequence). This CDR3 has 15 residues.

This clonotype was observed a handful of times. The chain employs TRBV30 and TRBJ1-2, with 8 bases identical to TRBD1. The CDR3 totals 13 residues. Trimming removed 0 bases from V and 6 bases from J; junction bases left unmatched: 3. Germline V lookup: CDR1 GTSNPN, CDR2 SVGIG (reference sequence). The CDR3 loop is CAWSVQQGDGYTF. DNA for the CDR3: TGTGCCTGGAGTGTCCAACAGGGGGATGGCTACACCTTC.

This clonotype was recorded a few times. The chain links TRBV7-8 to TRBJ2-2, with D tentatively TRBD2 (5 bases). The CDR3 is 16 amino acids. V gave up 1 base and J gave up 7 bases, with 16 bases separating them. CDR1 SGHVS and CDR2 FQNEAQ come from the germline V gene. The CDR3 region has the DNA TGTGCCAGCAGCTTAGGAGTCGGGATGGTCGGCGGGGAGCTGTTTTTT. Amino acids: CASSLGVGMVGGELFF.

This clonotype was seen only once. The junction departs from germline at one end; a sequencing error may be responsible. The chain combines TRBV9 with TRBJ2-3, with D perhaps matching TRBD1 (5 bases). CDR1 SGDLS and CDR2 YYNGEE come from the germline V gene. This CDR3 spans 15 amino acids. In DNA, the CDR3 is TGTGCCAGCAGCGTACTTGGACACAGCACAGGTACGCAGTATTTT. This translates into CASSVLGHSTGTQYF.

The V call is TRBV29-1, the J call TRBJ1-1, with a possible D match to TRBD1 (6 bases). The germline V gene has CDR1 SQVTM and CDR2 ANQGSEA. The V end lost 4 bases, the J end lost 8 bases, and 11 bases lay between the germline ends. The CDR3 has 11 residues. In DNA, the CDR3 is TGCAGCGTTGCAGAAGACAGGGAAGCTTTCTTT. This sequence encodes CSVAEDREAFF.

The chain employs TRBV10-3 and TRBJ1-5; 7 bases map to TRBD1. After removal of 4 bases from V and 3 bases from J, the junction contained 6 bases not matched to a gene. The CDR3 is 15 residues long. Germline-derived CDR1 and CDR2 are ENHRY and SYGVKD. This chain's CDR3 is CAISAQGGLNQPQHF. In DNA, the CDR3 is TGTGCCATCAGTGCCCAAGGGGGCCTCAATCAGCCCCAGCATTTT.

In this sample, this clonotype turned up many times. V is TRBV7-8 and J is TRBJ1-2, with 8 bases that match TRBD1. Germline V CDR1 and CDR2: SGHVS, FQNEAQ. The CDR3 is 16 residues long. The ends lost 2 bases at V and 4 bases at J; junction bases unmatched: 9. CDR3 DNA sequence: TGTGCCAGCAGCTTAACGGCAGGGGGCGCAGGCTATGGCTACACCTTC. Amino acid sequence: CASSLTAGGAGYGYTF.

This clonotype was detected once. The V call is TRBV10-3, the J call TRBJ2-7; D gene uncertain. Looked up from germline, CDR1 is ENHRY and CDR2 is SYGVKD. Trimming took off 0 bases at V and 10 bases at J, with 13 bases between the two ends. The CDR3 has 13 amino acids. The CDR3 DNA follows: TGTGCCATCAGTGAGTCAGTGGACCGTGATCAGTACTTC. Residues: CAISESVDRDQYF.

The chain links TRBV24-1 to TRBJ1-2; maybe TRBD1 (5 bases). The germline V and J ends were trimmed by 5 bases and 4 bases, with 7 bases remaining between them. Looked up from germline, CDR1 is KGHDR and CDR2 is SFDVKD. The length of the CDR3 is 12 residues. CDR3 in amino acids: CATSVQGYGYTF. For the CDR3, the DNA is TGTGCCACCAGTGTCCAGGGCTATGGCTACACCTTC.